Listed here are 22 T cell receptor beta chains from one sample, sequenced in a study of cytomegalovirus exposure and HLA in healthy donors. Profiled with immunoSEQ multiplex PCR; TCRdb holds only in-frame clones, not every one. This repertoire shows 120,000 or so clones, about nine tenths found once; its top ten account for approximately 1.5%. The specimen sequenced was PBMCs. Receptors originate from a man aged 30 to 45 in good health and CMV-seronegative.

The chain has TRBV5-4 and TRBJ1-1; D possibly corresponds to TRBD1 (6 bases). The CDR3 spans 14 residues. Germline V gene lookup returns CDR1 SGHNT and CDR2 YYREEE (reference sequence). V gave up 3 bases and J gave up 5 bases, with 14 bases separating them. This CDR3 reads CASSSSTTGTEAFF. The CDR3 bases are TGTGCCAGCAGCTCGTCTACGACAGGTACTGAAGCTTTCTTT.

In this sample, this clone turned up once. The same CDR3 arises from other DNA sequences in this sample as well. The chain combines TRBV19 with TRBJ1-1, with TRBD1 as a possible D gene (6 bases). CDR1 is LNHDA, CDR2 SQIVND, per germline (reference sequence). V was trimmed by 1 base and J by 8 bases, leaving 8 bases between them. The CDR3 is 12 amino acids. CDR3 coding DNA: TGTGCCAGTAGTATAGGGACAGCCGAAGCTTTCTTT. Protein product: CASSIGTAEAFF.

The rearrangement links TRBV18 to TRBJ1-2; 7 bases line up with TRBD1. V lost 1 base and J lost 4; bases outside the gene matches: 6. This CDR3 has 15 residues. CDR1 is KGHSH, CDR2 LQKENI, per germline. DNA of the CDR3: TGTGCCAGCTCACCACTTATGGGACAGACCTATGGCTACACCTTC. Amino acid sequence: CASSPLMGQTYGYTF.

V is TRBV7-2 and J is TRBJ2-5, with TRBD1 identical over 9 bases. Germline values: CDR1 SGHTA, CDR2 FQGNSA. The CDR3 is 15 amino acids. V was pared by 3 bases and J by 5 bases, with 7 bases of the junction left unmatched. The CDR3 here is CASSFEQGAFETQYF. In DNA form, the CDR3 reads TGTGCCAGCAGCTTTGAACAGGGGGCTTTCGAGACCCAGTACTTC.

The genes are TRBV7-9 and TRBJ1-2, with 12 bases fitting TRBD1. The J segment lost 8 bases and the V segment lost 5 bases, leaving 9 bases of the junction unmatched. This CDR3 is 15 amino acids long. Germline CDR1 reads SEHNR; CDR2 reads FQNEAQ (reference sequence). CDR3 sequence: CASSITGTGGDGYTF. DNA for the CDR3: TGTGCCAGCAGCATAACCGGGACAGGGGGCGACGGCTACACCTTC.

The chain recombines TRBV2 with TRBJ2-3; 8 nucleotides match TRBD1. The CDR3 runs 14 residues. V shed 10 bases, J shed 2 bases, and the junction held 8 bases outside the gene matches. From germline, CDR1 is SNHLY and CDR2 FYNNEI. The CDR3 DNA reads as TGTGCCATCGTTAGGGGACAGGTCACAGATACGCAGTATTTT. This sequence encodes CAIVRGQVTDTQYF.

The chain joins TRBV19 to TRBJ1-5; 8 nucleotides line up with TRBD1. Germline lookup yields CDR1 LNHDA and CDR2 SQIVND (reference sequence). The CDR3 consists of 16 residues. The junction had 6 bases not matched to a gene; V was cut back by 5 bases and J by 0 bases. CDR3 loop: CASSSRTGNSNQPQHF. The CDR3 nucleotides read TGTGCCAGTAGTTCGAGGACAGGGAATAGCAATCAGCCCCAGCATTTT. The full variable domain, completed using reference TRBV19 and TRBJ1-5, is DGGITQSPKYLFRKEGQNVTLSCEQNLNHDAMYWYRQDPGQGLRLIYYSQIVNDFQKGDIAEGYSVSREKKESFPLTVTSAQKNPTAFYLCASSSRTGNSNQPQHFGDGTRLSIL.

The chain is built from TRBV5-5 and TRBJ1-3, with D possibly TRBD1 on 5 matching bases. The CDR3 has 15 residues. Germline-derived CDR1 and CDR2 are SGHKS and YYEKEE (reference sequence). Trimming removed 0 bases from V and 2 bases from J, with 9 bases in between. The CDR3, as DNA: TGTGCCAGCAGCTTGGTAGCCAGGGCTGGAAACACCATATATTTT. It is translated as CASSLVARAGNTIYF.

The chain couples TRBV9 to TRBJ2-3; the match to TRBD2 covers 12 bases. J was trimmed by 0 bases and V by 6 bases; bases with no gene match: 2. The CDR3 has 15 residues. Per the germline V gene, CDR1 is SGDLS and CDR2 is YYNGEE. The CDR3 DNA reads TGTGCCAGCACCCTAGCGGGAGGGAGCACAGATACGCAGTATTTT. It codes for CASTLAGGSTDTQYF.

The chain links TRBV7-2 to TRBJ1-2; no reliable D call. Germline CDR1 is SGHTA and CDR2 is FQGNSA. The CDR3 covers 15 residues. The V and J ends lost 5 bases and 5 bases respectively, with 18 bases between them. CDR3 nucleotides: TGTGCCAGCAGCAGGCATACGTCAGAGGTGTATGGCTACACCTTC. It is translated as CASSRHTSEVYGYTF.

The J gene is TRBJ2-1, the V gene TRBV4-3; the D gene is possibly TRBD1 (7 bases). Germline CDR1 is LGHNA and CDR2 is YSLEER. V lost 1 base, J lost 9 bases, and 13 bases lay in between. This CDR3 contains 14 residues. CDR3 sequence: CASSQAGGNGEQFF. CDR3 nucleotides: TGCGCCAGCAGCCAAGCAGGGGGGAATGGTGAGCAGTTCTTC.

The chain has TRBV7-6 and TRBJ2-5; 10 positions agree with TRBD1. V shed 0 bases, J shed 4 bases, and the junction held 2 bases outside the gene matches. CDR1 is SGHVS, CDR2 FNYEAQ, per germline. This CDR3 has 15 amino acids. CDR3 in amino acids: CASSLAGTGVETQYF. The CDR3, as DNA: TGTGCCAGCAGCTTAGCCGGGACAGGGGTAGAGACCCAGTACTTC.

The J gene is TRBJ2-5, the V gene TRBV11-2; 12 bases are a match to TRBD2. The CDR3 extends over 16 amino acids. Germline assignment: CDR1 SGHAT and CDR2 FQNNGV. With V trimmed by 2 bases and J by 5 bases, 6 bases remained unmatched. CDR3 protein: CASSLRLAGEWETQYF. CDR3 bases: TGTGCCAGCAGCTTACGACTAGCGGGAGAGTGGGAGACCCAGTACTTC.

The CDR3 DNA follows: TGTGCCAGCAGCTTGAAAATTAGCGGATTCACAGATACGCAGTATTTT. As protein: CASSLKISGFTDTQYF. The chain carries TRBV5-4 and TRBJ2-3; D might be TRBD2 (6 bases). Looked up from germline, CDR1 is SGHNT and CDR2 is YYREEE (reference sequence). This CDR3 region has 16 residues. V was shortened by 1 base and J by 2 bases, with 14 bases between the two germline ends.

V usage is TRBV27 and J usage is TRBJ2-2; D call uncertain. V lost 3 bases to trimming and J lost 3 bases, with 5 bases between them. Germline V gives CDR1 MNHEY, CDR2 SMNVEV (reference sequence). The CDR3 is 13 residues long. CDR3 DNA sequence: TGTGCCAGCAGTTTTTGGCACACCGGGGAGCTGTTTTTT. Residues: CASSFWHTGELFF.

This clone was seen only once. J is TRBJ2-7 and V is TRBV19, with D perhaps TRBD2 (6 bases). Germline CDR1 is LNHDA and CDR2 is SQIVND (reference sequence). V was trimmed by 8 bases and J by 5 bases, leaving 16 bases between them. The CDR3 runs 13 residues. This CDR3 reads CASGGYTKDEQYF. DNA for the CDR3: TGTGCCAGTGGGGGGTACACTAAGGACGAGCAGTACTTC.

The chain carries TRBV6-1 and TRBJ2-1, with TRBD1 matching over 9 bases. The CDR3 totals 12 residues. Germline CDR1 and CDR2: MNHNS and SASEGT. With V trimmed by 7 bases and J by 8 bases, 3 bases remained unmatched. CDR3 coding DNA: TGTGCCAGCAAGGGACAGGGCGATGAGCAGTTCTTC. Amino acids: CASKGQGDEQFF.

This rearrangement joins TRBV10-3 to TRBJ2-7; possibly TRBD1 for D (6 bases). V was clipped by 6 bases and J by 6 bases, with 12 bases between them. The CDR3 contains 12 residues. The germline V gene encodes CDR1 ENHRY and CDR2 SYGVKD. The CDR3 nucleotides are TGTGCCATCAGCCTGTTGACAGGCGAGCAGTACTTC. It translates to CAISLLTGEQYF.

The rearrangement links TRBV29-1 to TRBJ2-3; TRBD2 matches at 8 bases. Germline loops: CDR1 SQVTM, CDR2 ANQGSEA. V lost 7 bases, J lost 4 bases, and 13 bases stayed unmatched. This CDR3 has 15 amino acids. The DNA for the CDR3 is TGCAGCGCCTTGAAGGGCAGCGGGAGCTCAGATACGCAGTATTTT. Translated: CSALKGSGSSDTQYF.

The V gene is TRBV4-2, the J gene TRBJ2-1; the D is unclear. V was trimmed by 1 base and J by 5 bases, leaving 9 bases between them. The CDR3 covers 14 residues. Germline V gene sequence: CDR1 LGHNA, CDR2 YNFKEQ. CDR3 protein: CASSQVTVDNEQFF. CDR3 bases: TGTGCCAGCAGCCAAGTCACGGTGGACAATGAGCAGTTCTTC.

The chain combines TRBV27 with TRBJ1-5; the D gene is possibly TRBD1 (6 bases). V was pared by 0 bases and J by 7 bases, with 13 bases between. CDR1 MNHEY and CDR2 SMNVEV come from the germline V gene (reference sequence). The CDR3 contains 15 residues. CDR3 nucleotides: TGTGCCAGCAGTTTATCCGTAACAGGGCGCCAGCCCCAGCATTTT. Residues: CASSLSVTGRQPQHF.

In its sample, this clone was seen once. The chain has TRBV25-1 and TRBJ2-1; tentative D call: TRBD2 (6 bases). V shed 2 bases and J shed 3 bases, with 11 bases lying between them. Germline values: CDR1 MGHDK, CDR2 SYGVNS. The CDR3 spans 15 residues. CDR3 DNA sequence: TGTGCCAGCAGTGAAGGGACTTCCCTCTACAATGAGCAGTTCTTC. Its translation: CASSEGTSLYNEQFF.